These T cell receptor beta chains were read from a single sample in a study of OX40 agonist ivuxolimab in advanced cancers. Repertoires were generated with immunoSEQ multiplex PCR, while TCRdb's copy carries only in-frame clones and drops some. The sample holds roughly 20,000 clones; approximately 86% are singletons and the top ten take approximately 16%. Material: CD4+ or CD8+ T cells sorted from blood, obtained in a trial of the OX40 agonist ivuxolimab. Receptor source: an adult with an advanced solid tumor such as melanoma, head and neck, liver or kidney cancer. Both conserved end residues are part of each CDR3. D genes are given only for firm matches. The size of a clone is reported for some rows only, either as once, few or many, or as a class for expanded clones.

v_gene	d_gene	abundance	j_gene	CDR3nt	CDR3aa
TRBV6-5	TRBD1	.	TRBJ1-2	TGTGCCAGCAGTCGACAGGGGGCGCTAAATGGCTACACCTTC	CASSRQGALNGYTF
TRBV5-4	TRBD1	few	TRBJ2-5	TGTGCCAGCAGCCTAGGGACAGGTCGTTCCGAGACCCAGTACTTC	CASSLGTGRSETQYF
TRBV13	.	.	TRBJ2-7	TGTGCCAGCAGCTTACTAAACGAGCAGTACTTC	CASSLLNEQYF
TRBV5-1	.	.	TRBJ2-1	TGCGCCAGCAGCTTGGAGCCATCGGGGTATGAGCAGTTCTTC	CASSLEPSGYEQFF
TRBV7-9	.	.	TRBJ1-6	TGTGCCAGCAGCTCACAGTCAGACATGTCACCCCTCCACTTT	CASSSQSDMSPLHF
TRBV6-6	.	once	TRBJ2-2	TGTGCCAGCAGTTACCAGGGATCCGGGGAGCTGTTTTTT	CASSYQGSGELFF
TRBV6-5	.	.	TRBJ2-5	TGTGCCAGCCGACCCTCCGGGGGAGGTGAGACCCAGTACTTC	CASRPSGGGETQYF
TRBV7-9	.	.	TRBJ2-2	TGTGCCAGCAGCTCAGGTCAAGCGGTCCAACCACCCGGGGAGCTGTTTTTT	CASSSGQAVQPPGELFF
TRBV7-2	TRBD1	once	TRBJ1-2	TGTGCCAGCAGCTTAATGTCCGGGACAGATAATTACACCTTC	CASSLMSGTDNYTF
TRBV7-6	.	.	TRBJ1-1	TGTGCCAGCAGCTTCGGGGGGAACACTGAAGCTTTCTTT	CASSFGGNTEAFF
TRBV21-1	.	.	TRBJ2-1	TGTGCCAGCAGCAAAACGGGACTACAGCGTAGGAGTCCGAATGAGCAGTTCTTC	CASSKTGLQRRSPNEQFF
TRBV5-1	TRBD2	few	TRBJ2-7	TGCGCCAGCAGCTACGGACTAGCGGGGGGGAGTGGCGAGCAGTACTTC	CASSYGLAGGSGEQYF
TRBV7-9	TRBD1	.	TRBJ2-1	TGTGCCAGCAGCTCCTCCGGGACAGCCTACAATGAGCAGTTCTTC	CASSSSGTAYNEQFF
TRBV30	.	.	TRBJ2-1	TGTGCCTGGACCGGGAGAGGAAATGAGCAGTTCTTC	CAWTGRGNEQFF
TRBV19	TRBD2	.	TRBJ2-5	TGTGCCAGTAGCCAGCGGGATAACCAAGAGACCCAGTACTTC	CASSQRDNQETQYF
TRBV7-9	.	.	TRBJ2-3	TGTGCCAGCAGCTTCAATCCCGCACGAACAGATACGCAGTATTTT	CASSFNPARTDTQYF
TRBV4-1	.	.	TRBJ1-1	TGCGCCAGCAGCCAAGATGGGGACACTGAAGCTTTCTTT	CASSQDGDTEAFF
TRBV7-7	.	.	TRBJ1-2	TGTGCTAGCAGTCTCCGAAGGACAGATTTTAACTATGGCTACACCTTC	CASSLRRTDFNYGYTF
TRBV2	.	.	TRBJ1-4	TGTGTCACGTACGGGGTTGGTATGGGAACTAATGAAAAACTGTTTTTT	CVTYGVGMGTNEKLFF
TRBV5-1	.	.	TRBJ2-7	TGCGCCAGCAGCCCCACTCCAGGGTACTACGAGCAGTACTTC	CASSPTPGYYEQYF
TRBV6-9	.	.	TRBJ2-2	TGTGCCAGCAGCCCGATGTCAGACACCGGGGAGCTGTTTTTT	CASSPMSDTGELFF
TRBV7-8	TRBD1	few	TRBJ2-3	TGTGCCAGCAGTTATCGGACAGGGTACACAGATACGCAGTATTTT	CASSYRTGYTDTQYF
TRBV7-9	.	.	TRBJ2-7	TGTGCCAGCAGCTACGGGATCTTCCCCAACGAGCAGTACTTC	CASSYGIFPNEQYF
TRBV4-3	TRBD2	.	TRBJ2-3	TGCGCCAGCAGCCAAGGGGTCATTTCTAGCGGGAGTGCAGATACGCAGTATTTT	CASSQGVISSGSADTQYF
TRBV27	.	.	TRBJ1-5	TGTGCCAGCAGTTTGATGGCAGGGACCAATCAGCCCCAGCATTTT	CASSLMAGTNQPQHF
TRBV10-1	TRBD1	.	TRBJ1-3	TGCGCCAGCCAGGACAGGGCTGGAAACACCATATATTTT	CASQDRAGNTIYF
TRBV7-2	.	few	TRBJ2-7	TGTGCCAGCAGCTTAGGGCAGGGTCCCATGAGGGAGCAGTACTTC	CASSLGQGPMREQYF
TRBV18	TRBD1	.	TRBJ1-3	TGTGCCAGCTCACTTTCAGGACAGGGGAGCTCTGGAAACACCATATATTTT	CASSLSGQGSSGNTIYF
TRBV19	.	.	TRBJ2-7	TGTGCCAGTAGTACGGACGGGGCCCTCTCCTACGAGCAGTACTTC	CASSTDGALSYEQYF
TRBV5-1	.	.	TRBJ2-2	TGCGCCAGCAGCCCGTGGGACCACCGGAACACCGGGGAGCTGTTTTTT	CASSPWDHRNTGELFF
TRBV9	.	.	TRBJ1-5	TGTGCCAGCAGCGTAGGGTGGGGGCCTGATTATAGCAATCAGCCCCAGCATTTT	CASSVGWGPDYSNQPQHF
TRBV4-3	.	.	TRBJ2-7	TGCGCCAGCAGCCAAGATCAGATCGGGCCTGTAAGTCAGTACTTC	CASSQDQIGPVSQYF
TRBV30	TRBD1	once	TRBJ2-1	TGTGCCTGGACCTCTCCGGGACAGATTGAGCAGTTCTTC	CAWTSPGQIEQFF
TRBV4-2	TRBD2	.	TRBJ2-3	TGTGCCAGCAGCCAAGAGGCTAGCGGGAGTTCAGATACGCAGTATTTT	CASSQEASGSSDTQYF
TRBV19	.	.	TRBJ1-3	TGTGCCAGTAGTACACTCATAGGGGGTCCATCCTCTGGAAACACCATATATTTT	CASSTLIGGPSSGNTIYF
TRBV4-1	.	.	TRBJ2-7	TGCGCCAGCAGCCAACTAAGTACCCCGAACGGGCTCTACGAGCAGTACTTC	CASSQLSTPNGLYEQYF
TRBV5-6	TRBD1	.	TRBJ2-1	TGTGCCAGCAGCTTGTCCGGGACAGGCTCCAATGAGCAGTTCTTC	CASSLSGTGSNEQFF
TRBV7-8	.	.	TRBJ2-7	TGTGCCAGCAGCTTAGTCGGGACCGTAACCTACGAGCAGTACTTC	CASSLVGTVTYEQYF
TRBV4-1	TRBD1	.	TRBJ2-5	TGCGCCAGCAGCCGACAGGGGGATGAGACCCAGTACTTC	CASSRQGDETQYF
TRBV5-6	.	.	TRBJ2-5	TGTGCCAGCAGCTTGTCGGGCACCGCCCAAGAGACCCAGTACTTC	CASSLSGTAQETQYF
TRBV6-6	.	.	TRBJ2-7	TGTGCCAGCAACCGGGGTCCCTACGAGCAGTACTTC	CASNRGPYEQYF
TRBV5-4	.	.	TRBJ1-4	TGTGCCAGCAGCTTGGATGGATCGGGCGAAAAACTGTTTTTT	CASSLDGSGEKLFF
TRBV6-5	.	.	TRBJ2-2	TGTGCCAGCAGTTATTTAACAGACATCACCGGGGAGCTGTTTTTT	CASSYLTDITGELFF
TRBV27	TRBD1	.	TRBJ1-3	TGTGCCAGCAGTTCCTCCTCGACAGGGGGAAACACCATATATTTT	CASSSSSTGGNTIYF
TRBV5-1	TRBD2	.	TRBJ2-5	TGCGCCAGCTTCCGGACTAGCGGGGGGGAGGAGACCCAGTACTTC	CASFRTSGGEETQYF
TRBV10-1	.	.	TRBJ1-3	TGCGCCAGCAGGGAACAGGGTGAGGAAAACACCATATATTTT	CASREQGEENTIYF
TRBV9	.	.	TRBJ1-2	TGTGCCAGCAGCGTAAAGGAAGGCAACTATGGCTACACCTTC	CASSVKEGNYGYTF
TRBV18	TRBD1	.	TRBJ1-2	TGTGCCAGCTCACCGGACAGGATAGACTATAGGGGCTACACCTTC	CASSPDRIDYRGYTF
TRBV5-4	.	.	TRBJ2-5	TGTGCCAGCAGCTTGGATCAGGGCCGTGGTGAGACCCAGTACTTC	CASSLDQGRGETQYF
TRBV9	.	.	TRBJ1-3	TGTGCCAGCAGCGTAGCCCGGGGGGGAAACACCATATATTTT	CASSVARGGNTIYF
TRBV10-1	.	few	TRBJ2-3	TGCGCCAGCAGTGAGTTCGGGGCGGGAACAGGGGTACGAGATACGCAGTATTTT	CASSEFGAGTGVRDTQYF
TRBV12-5	.	.	TRBJ1-4	TGTGCTAGTGGTTTGGTTGAAGGGATTGCAACTAATGAAAAACTGTTTTTT	CASGLVEGIATNEKLFF
TRBV19	.	.	TRBJ2-1	TGTGCCAGTAGTCCCGACACTAGCTGGGATGAGCAGTTCTTC	CASSPDTSWDEQFF
TRBV5-1	.	once	TRBJ1-3	TGCGCCAGCAGCTTTACGGGGGCGGACACCATATATTTT	CASSFTGADTIYF
TRBV19	TRBD1	once	TRBJ1-1	TGTGCCCACCCCCAGGGGGTAGAAGCTTTCTTT	CAHPQGVEAFF